The 19 T cell receptor beta chains in this list originate from one sample, sequenced in a study of T-cell memory formation after mild COVID-19 (dated by TCRdb to about 2021). The receptor library was made with 5' RACE. The data were produced on an Illumina NovaSeq 6000. TCRdb cleaned the public reads at Q25 with fastp, built clones with MiXCR and kept in-frame beta chains. Rows with one shared CDR3 protein collapse into an entry with the most common genes and DNA. In all, the sample holds about 49,000 distinct CDR3 sequences, and 7% to 8% of those were seen once. More than 1.3% of the sample is in the top ten clones. Sequenced sample: PBMCs or a T cell subset sorted from them (not recorded which). The receptors shown here come from a man younger than 30 who had mild COVID-19 (a few samples of this study predate the infection). The sample titles of this study are shuffled in the database, so cell type and time point are left out; the donor was told from shared clones.

The V and J genes are TRBV5-1 and TRBJ2-2; D may be TRBD1 or TRBD2 (6 bases each). Germline CDR1 and CDR2: SGHRS and YFSETQ. This CDR3 is 16 amino acids long. Between the trimmed V and J ends, which lost 4 bases and 3 bases, there was a span of 16 bases. The DNA of the CDR3 is TGCGCCAGCAGCCCCGGCGGGACAACCCACACCGGGGAGCTGTTTTTT. Protein product: CASSPGGTTHTGELFF.

This clonotype occurred many times. The V gene is TRBV5-1, the J gene TRBJ2-5, with D hard to call. The CDR3 is 15 amino acids. Trimming removed 0 bases at V and 2 bases at J, with 11 bases between. CDR1 and CDR2 from the germline V gene are SGHRS and YFSETQ. The CDR3 DNA reads TGCGCCAGCAGCTTGGCCGGGCAGAGACAAGAGACCCAGTACTTC. Translated, it gives CASSLAGQRQETQYF.

There are many counts of this clonotype. The chain combines TRBV4-1 with TRBJ2-3; 7 bases fit TRBD2. CDR3 length: 15 amino acids. The V gene end was trimmed by 2 bases and the J gene end by 7 bases; junction bases not matched to a gene: 9. Germline V gene data show CDR1 as MGHRA and CDR2 as YSYEKL. CDR3: CASSQNTGGYHTQYF. The DNA of the CDR3 is TGCGCCAGCAGCCAAAATACCGGGGGGTATCATACGCAGTATTTT.

This clonotype appeared many times. This chain uses TRBV5-5 with TRBJ2-3, with TRBD1 matching 7 bases. Germline loops: CDR1 SGHKS, CDR2 YYEKEE (reference sequence). The CDR3 loop spans 17 amino acids. V lost 2 bases and J lost 1; bases outside the gene matches: 10. The CDR3 is CASSFSGTVLRTDTQYF. The CDR3 DNA is TGTGCCAGCAGCTTCTCCGGGACAGTGCTACGCACAGATACGCAGTATTTT.

The chain joins TRBV5-1 to TRBJ1-3, with D possibly TRBD1 on 5 matching bases. From germline, CDR1 is SGHRS and CDR2 YFSETQ. The CDR3 totals 17 residues. Trimming pared 4 bases from V and 0 bases from J, leaving 17 bases between. The CDR3 nucleotides are TGCGCCAGCAGCCCAGGCTACAGGCCTGCCTCTGGAAACACCATATATTTT. As protein: CASSPGYRPASGNTIYF.

J is TRBJ2-3 and V is TRBV15; D is undetermined. Per the germline V gene, CDR1 is LNHNV and CDR2 is YYDKDF (reference sequence). Trimming left V 0 bases short and J 1 base short, with 11 bases between. The CDR3 is 16 residues long. The CDR3 sequence: CATSRDPPSGTDTQYF. In DNA, the CDR3 is TGTGCCACCAGCAGAGATCCACCCAGCGGCACAGATACGCAGTATTTT.

This clonotype occurred a few times. The gene calls are TRBV4-3 and TRBJ2-3; either TRBD1 or TRBD2 may supply D (5 bases each). Per germline, CDR1 LGHNA and CDR2 YSLEER. The CDR3 is made up of 16 amino acids. The V and J ends lost 3 bases and 0 bases respectively, with 13 bases between them. In nucleotides, the CDR3 is TGCGCCAGCAGCCAGGGAGACAGATTCAGCACAGATACGCAGTATTTT. This encodes CASSQGDRFSTDTQYF.

The rearrangement links TRBV12-3 or TRBV12-4 to TRBJ2-3, with D perhaps being TRBD1 or TRBD2 (5 bases each). With 6 bases removed from V and 5 bases from J, the gap between germline ends came to 12 bases. The CDR3 consists of 13 residues. CDR3 sequence: CASRRGRVDTQYF. The DNA for the CDR3 is TGTGCCAGCAGACGGGGCCGGGTAGATACGCAGTATTTT.

This clonotype has only a few counts. This chain uses TRBV27 with TRBJ1-5, with 9 nucleotides matching TRBD1. The CDR3 loop spans 15 amino acids. J was trimmed by 5 bases and V by 5 bases; bases with no gene match: 7. Germline values: CDR1 MNHEY, CDR2 SMNVEV (reference sequence). DNA of the CDR3: TGTGCCAGCAGTCTTACCGGGACAGGGCATCAGCCCCAGCATTTT. Amino acid sequence: CASSLTGTGHQPQHF.

V and J are TRBV6-5 and TRBJ2-2; D could derive from TRBD1 or TRBD2 (5 bases each). CDR3 length equals 15 residues. CDR1 is MNHEY, CDR2 SVGAGI, per germline. V lost 0 bases, J lost 1 base, and 6 bases lay in between. The CDR3 loop reads CASSYSRGNTGELFF. The CDR3 region has the DNA TGTGCCAGCAGTTACTCGAGGGGGAACACCGGGGAGCTGTTTTTT.

The rearrangement joins TRBV7-2 to TRBJ2-5; 7 bases match TRBD2. Looked up from germline, CDR1 is SGHTA and CDR2 is FQGNSA. V trimming: 5 bases; J trimming: 1 base; junction bases outside the gene matches: 4. The CDR3 runs 14 residues. In nucleotides, the CDR3 is TGTGCCAGCAGCCCACGGGGGGTCCAAGAGACCCAGTACTTC. Translated: CASSPRGVQETQYF.

This clonotype was counted many times. The V call is TRBV12-3 or TRBV12-4, the J call TRBJ1-2; 10 positions match TRBD1. The CDR3 has 13 amino acids. V lost 4 bases and J lost 8; bases outside the gene matches: 4. The CDR3, as DNA: TGTGCCAGCAGTTCGACAGGGGGCAGGGGCTACACCTTC. Translation: CASSSTGGRGYTF.

This clonotype was observed a handful of times. This chain joins TRBV7-9 and TRBJ2-7, with 7 bases lining up with TRBD1. The ends lost 5 bases at V and 2 bases at J; junction bases unmatched: 15. This CDR3 is built from 17 residues. Germline-derived CDR1 and CDR2 are SEHNR and FQNEAQ (reference sequence). The CDR3 nucleotides are TGTGCCAGCAGCCCCCCCGGGACAGCGTTTGGAACCTACGAGCAGTACGTC. Translating it yields CASSPPGTAFGTYEQYV.

This clonotype was observed a few times. The V call is TRBV5-1, the J call TRBJ2-5; D is possibly TRBD1 (5 bases). CDR1 and CDR2 (germline): SGHRS, YFSETQ. The length of the CDR3 is 14 residues. Deletions cut 1 base from V and 0 bases from J, with 7 bases between. The CDR3 loop reads CASSLSGYQETQYF. CDR3 coding DNA: TGCGCCAGCAGCTTGTCAGGGTACCAAGAGACCCAGTACTTC.

This clonotype was seen more than once but under ten times. CDR3: CASSQGGPGTGGEKLFF. For the CDR3, the DNA is TGTGCCAGCAGCCAAGGAGGCCCCGGGACAGGGGGTGAAAAACTGTTTTTT. The V call is TRBV4-2, the J call TRBJ1-4; 11 bases agree with TRBD1. The CDR3 is 17 residues long. J lost 7 bases, V lost 1 base, and 8 bases had no gene match. Germline V gives CDR1 LGHNA, CDR2 YNFKEQ.

This clonotype was found a few times. The J gene is TRBJ2-3, the V gene TRBV5-1, with unresolved D. V shed 0 bases and J shed 1 base, with 9 bases lying between them. Germline values: CDR1 SGHRS, CDR2 YFSETQ. The CDR3 has 15 amino acids. The CDR3 DNA is TGCGCCAGCAGCTTGGAGCAACTGGGCACAGATACGCAGTATTTT. Its protein product is CASSLEQLGTDTQYF.

This clonotype has a handful of counts. This chain links TRBV4-2 with TRBJ2-3, with TRBD2 matching over 9 bases. CDR1 is LGHNA and CDR2 is YNFKEQ in the germline V gene. The J segment lost 1 base and the V segment lost 4 bases, leaving 9 bases of the junction unmatched. This CDR3 region has 17 residues. In nucleotides, the CDR3 is TGTGCCAGCAGCCGACAACCCCCTAGCGGGGGCACAGATACGCAGTATTTT. This translates into CASSRQPPSGGTDTQYF.

This clonotype was seen repeatedly, ten times or more. CDR3 nucleotide sequence: TGTGCCAGCAGTTTTGGTAGCAATCAGCCCCAGCATTTT. This sequence encodes CASSFGSNQPQHF. The chain recombines TRBV12-3 or TRBV12-4 with TRBJ1-5; D gene ambiguous. Trimming removed 3 bases at V and 0 bases at J, with 3 bases between. The CDR3 has 13 residues.

The chain carries TRBV12-3 or TRBV12-4 and TRBJ1-6, with D possibly matching TRBD1 (5 bases). This CDR3 region has 15 residues. Between the trimmed V and J ends, which lost 10 bases and 7 bases, there was a span of 20 bases. The CDR3 region is CATTLGGSMNSPLHF. CDR3 DNA: TGTGCCACCACCTTGGGGGGTAGTATGAATTCACCCCTCCACTTT.